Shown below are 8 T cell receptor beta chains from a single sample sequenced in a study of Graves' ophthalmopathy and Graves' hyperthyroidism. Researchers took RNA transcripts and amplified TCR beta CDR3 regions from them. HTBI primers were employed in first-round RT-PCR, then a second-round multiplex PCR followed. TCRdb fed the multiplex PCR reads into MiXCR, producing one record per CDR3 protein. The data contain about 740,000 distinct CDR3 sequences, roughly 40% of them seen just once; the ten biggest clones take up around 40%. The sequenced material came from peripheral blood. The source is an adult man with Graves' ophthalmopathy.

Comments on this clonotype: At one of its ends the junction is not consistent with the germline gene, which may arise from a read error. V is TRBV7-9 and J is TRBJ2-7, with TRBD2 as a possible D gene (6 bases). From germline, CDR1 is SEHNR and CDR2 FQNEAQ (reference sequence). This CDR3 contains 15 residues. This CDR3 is CASSFIGRDVYELYF. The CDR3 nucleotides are TGTGCCAGCAGCTTTATAGGGCGGGATGTGTACGAGCTGTACTTC.

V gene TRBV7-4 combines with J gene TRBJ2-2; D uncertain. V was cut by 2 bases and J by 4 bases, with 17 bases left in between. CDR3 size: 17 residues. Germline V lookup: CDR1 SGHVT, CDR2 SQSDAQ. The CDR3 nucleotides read TGTGCCAGCAGCTTATTTGGATTCGTGGGTGGCACCGGGGAGCTGTTTTTT. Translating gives CASSLFGFVGGTGELFF.

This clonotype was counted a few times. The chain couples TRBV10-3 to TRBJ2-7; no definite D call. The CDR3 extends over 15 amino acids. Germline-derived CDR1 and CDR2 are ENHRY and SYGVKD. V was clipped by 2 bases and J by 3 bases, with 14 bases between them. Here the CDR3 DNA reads TGTGCCATCAGTGAGCGCCGGGTAGGATTCTACGAGCAGTACTTC. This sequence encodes CAISERRVGFYEQYF.

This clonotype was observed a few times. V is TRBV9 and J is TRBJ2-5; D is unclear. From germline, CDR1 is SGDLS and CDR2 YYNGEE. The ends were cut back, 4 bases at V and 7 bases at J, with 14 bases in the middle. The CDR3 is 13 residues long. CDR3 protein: CASSQVKGLTQYF. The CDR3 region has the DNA TGTGCCAGCAGCCAAGTGAAGGGCCTGACCCAGTACTTC.

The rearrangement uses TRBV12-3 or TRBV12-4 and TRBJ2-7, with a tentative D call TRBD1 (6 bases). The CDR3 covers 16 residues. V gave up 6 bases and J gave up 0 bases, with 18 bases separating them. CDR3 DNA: TGTGCCAGCAGCCCGGACAGAACGTTGAGCTCCTACGAGCAGTACTTC. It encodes CASSPDRTLSSYEQYF.

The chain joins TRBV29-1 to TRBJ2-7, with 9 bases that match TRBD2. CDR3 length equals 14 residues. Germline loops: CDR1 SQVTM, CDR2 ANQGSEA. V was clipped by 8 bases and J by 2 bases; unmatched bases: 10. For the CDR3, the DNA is TGCAGCAGCCTTGGACTAGCGACTGCCTACGAGCAGTACTTC. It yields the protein CSSLGLATAYEQYF.

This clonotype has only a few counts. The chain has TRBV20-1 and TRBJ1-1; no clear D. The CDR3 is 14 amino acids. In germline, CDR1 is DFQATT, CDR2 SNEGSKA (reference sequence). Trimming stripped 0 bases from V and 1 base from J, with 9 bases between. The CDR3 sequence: CSARDPGWNTEAFF. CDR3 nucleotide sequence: TGCAGTGCTAGAGACCCGGGCTGGAACACTGAAGCTTTCTTT.

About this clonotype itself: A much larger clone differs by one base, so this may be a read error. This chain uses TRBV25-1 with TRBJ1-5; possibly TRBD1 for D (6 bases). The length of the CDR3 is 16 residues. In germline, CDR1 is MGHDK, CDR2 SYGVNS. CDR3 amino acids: CASSLGGGTSNRPQHF. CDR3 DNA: TGTGCCAGCAGCTTAGGGGGTGGGACGAGCAATCGGCCCCAGCATTTT.